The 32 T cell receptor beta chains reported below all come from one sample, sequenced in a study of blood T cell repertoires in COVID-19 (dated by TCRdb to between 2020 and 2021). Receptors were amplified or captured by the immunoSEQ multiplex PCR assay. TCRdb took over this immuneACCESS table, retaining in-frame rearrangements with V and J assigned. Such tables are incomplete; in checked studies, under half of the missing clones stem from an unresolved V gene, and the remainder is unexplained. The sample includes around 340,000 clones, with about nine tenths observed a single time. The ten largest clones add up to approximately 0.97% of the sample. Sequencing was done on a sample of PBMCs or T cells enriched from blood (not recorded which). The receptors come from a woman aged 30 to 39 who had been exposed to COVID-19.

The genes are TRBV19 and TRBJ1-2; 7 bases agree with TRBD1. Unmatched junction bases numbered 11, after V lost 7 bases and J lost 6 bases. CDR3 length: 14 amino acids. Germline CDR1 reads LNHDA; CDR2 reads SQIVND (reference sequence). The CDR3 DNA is TGTGCCAGTACCCGGGACAGAGGACTTAATGGCTACACCTTC. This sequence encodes CASTRDRGLNGYTF.

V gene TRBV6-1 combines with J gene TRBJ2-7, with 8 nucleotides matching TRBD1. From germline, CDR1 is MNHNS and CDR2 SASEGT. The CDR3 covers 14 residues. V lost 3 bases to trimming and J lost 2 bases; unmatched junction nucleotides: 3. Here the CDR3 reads CASSEGQETYEQYF. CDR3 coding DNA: TGTGCCAGCAGTGAGGGACAGGAAACCTACGAGCAGTACTTC.

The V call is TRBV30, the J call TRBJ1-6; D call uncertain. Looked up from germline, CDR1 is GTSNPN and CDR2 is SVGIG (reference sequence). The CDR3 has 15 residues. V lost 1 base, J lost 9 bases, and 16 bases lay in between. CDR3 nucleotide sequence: TGTGCCTGGAGTGCGGATGGTCGTCCTAGTTCACCCCTCCACTTT. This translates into CAWSADGRPSSPLHF.

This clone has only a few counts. The CDR3 loop reads CASSQAQGVSYNEQFF. CDR3 bases: TGTGCCAGCAGCCAAGCTCAGGGGGTCTCCTACAATGAGCAGTTCTTC. The chain recombines TRBV4-2 with TRBJ2-1, with 7 bases aligning to TRBD1. The CDR3 is 16 amino acids. Germline values: CDR1 LGHNA, CDR2 YNFKEQ. The trim removed 1 base at V and 0 bases at J, leaving 3 bases unmatched.

The CDR3 nucleotides read TGTGCCAGCAGCTTGGCCGTAGCGGGGGGCTACACCTTC. Protein sequence: CASSLAVAGGYTF. V gene TRBV5-4 combines with J gene TRBJ1-2, with no clear D. V lost 0 bases to trimming and J lost 8 bases, with 11 bases between them. The CDR3 sequence is 13 residues long. Germline V CDR1 and CDR2: SGHNT, YYREEE (reference sequence).

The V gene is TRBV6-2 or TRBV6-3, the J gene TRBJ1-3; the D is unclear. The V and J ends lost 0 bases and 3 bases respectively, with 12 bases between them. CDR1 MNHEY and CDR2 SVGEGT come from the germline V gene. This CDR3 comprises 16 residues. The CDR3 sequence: CASSYSRAGRGNTIYF. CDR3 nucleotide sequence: TGTGCCAGCAGTTACTCGAGGGCAGGTCGTGGAAACACCATATATTTT.

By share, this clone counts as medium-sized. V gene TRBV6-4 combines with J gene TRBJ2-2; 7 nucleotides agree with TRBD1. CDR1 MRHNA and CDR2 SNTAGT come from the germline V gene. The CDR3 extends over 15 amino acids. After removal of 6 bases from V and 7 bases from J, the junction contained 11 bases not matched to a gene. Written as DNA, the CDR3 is TGTGCCAGCAGCCCACGACAGGGTGAGGACGGGGAGCTGTTTTTT. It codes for CASSPRQGEDGELFF.

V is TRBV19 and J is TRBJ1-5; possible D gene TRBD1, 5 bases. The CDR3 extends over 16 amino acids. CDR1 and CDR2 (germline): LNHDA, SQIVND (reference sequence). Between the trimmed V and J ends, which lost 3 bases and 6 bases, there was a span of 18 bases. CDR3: CASSIPGHGARQPQHF. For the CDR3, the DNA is TGTGCCAGTAGTATCCCTGGACACGGCGCCCGTCAGCCCCAGCATTTT. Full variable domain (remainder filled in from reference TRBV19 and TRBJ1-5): DGGITQSPKYLFRKEGQNVTLSCEQNLNHDAMYWYRQDPGQGLRLIYYSQIVNDFQKGDIAEGYSVSREKKESFPLTVTSAQKNPTAFYLCASSIPGHGARQPQHFGDGTRLSIL.

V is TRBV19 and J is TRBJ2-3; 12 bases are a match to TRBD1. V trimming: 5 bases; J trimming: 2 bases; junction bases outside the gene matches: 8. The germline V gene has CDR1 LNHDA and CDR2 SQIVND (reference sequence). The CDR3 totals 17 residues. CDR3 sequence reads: CASSLLPGQGATDTQYF. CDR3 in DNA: TGTGCCAGTAGTCTGCTCCCGGGACAGGGGGCCACAGATACGCAGTATTTT.

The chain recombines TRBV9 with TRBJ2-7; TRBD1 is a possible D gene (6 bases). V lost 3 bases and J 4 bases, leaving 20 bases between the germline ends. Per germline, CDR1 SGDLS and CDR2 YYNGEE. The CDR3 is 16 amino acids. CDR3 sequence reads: CASSGGGLGQGYEQYF. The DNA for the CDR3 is TGTGCCAGCAGCGGAGGAGGTCTGGGTCAGGGGTACGAGCAGTACTTC.

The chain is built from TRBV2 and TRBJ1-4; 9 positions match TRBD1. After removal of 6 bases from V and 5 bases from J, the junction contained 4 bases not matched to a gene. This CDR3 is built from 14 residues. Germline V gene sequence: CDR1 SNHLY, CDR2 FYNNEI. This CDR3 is CASRADRGNEKLFF. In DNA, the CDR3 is TGTGCCAGCAGAGCTGACAGGGGGAATGAAAAACTGTTTTTT.

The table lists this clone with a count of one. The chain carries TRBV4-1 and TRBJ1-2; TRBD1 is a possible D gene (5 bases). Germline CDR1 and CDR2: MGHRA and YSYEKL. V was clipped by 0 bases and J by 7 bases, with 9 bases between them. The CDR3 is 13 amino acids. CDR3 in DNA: TGCGCCAGCAGCCAAGACAGGGTGGGTGGCTACACCTTC. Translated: CASSQDRVGGYTF.

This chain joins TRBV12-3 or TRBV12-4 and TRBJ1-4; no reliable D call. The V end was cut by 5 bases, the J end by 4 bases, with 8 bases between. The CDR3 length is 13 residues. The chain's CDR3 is CASSPRNNEKLFF. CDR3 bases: TGTGCCAGCAGTCCTAGGAATAATGAAAAACTGTTTTTT.

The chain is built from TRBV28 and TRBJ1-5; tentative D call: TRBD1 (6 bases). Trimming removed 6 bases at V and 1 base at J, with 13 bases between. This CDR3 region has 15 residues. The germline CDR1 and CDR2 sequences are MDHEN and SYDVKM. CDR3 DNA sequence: TGTGCCAGCAGCCGAGGGAGGGGGAGCAATCAGCCCCAGCATTTT. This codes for CASSRGRGSNQPQHF. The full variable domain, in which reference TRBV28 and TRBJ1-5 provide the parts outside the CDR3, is DVKVTQSSRYLVKRTGEKVFLECVQDMDHENMFWYRQDPGLGLRLIYFSYDVKMKEKGDIPEGYSVSREKKERFSLILESASTNQTSMYLCASSRGRGSNQPQHFGDGTRLSIL.

The CDR3 loop is CASRGDRVVTGELFF. The CDR3 DNA reads as TGTGCCAGCAGAGGGGACAGGGTGGTCACCGGGGAGCTGTTTTTT. The rearrangement joins TRBV28 to TRBJ2-2; TRBD1 matches at 9 bases. V lost 6 bases and J lost 4; bases outside the gene matches: 6. Germline V gene sequence: CDR1 MDHEN, CDR2 SYDVKM. The CDR3 is made up of 15 amino acids.

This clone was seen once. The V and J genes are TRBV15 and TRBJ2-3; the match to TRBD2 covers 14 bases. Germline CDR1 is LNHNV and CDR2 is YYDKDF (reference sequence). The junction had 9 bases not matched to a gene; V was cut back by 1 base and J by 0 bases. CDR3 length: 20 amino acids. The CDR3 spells CATSRARGTSGSASTDTQYF. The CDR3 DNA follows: TGTGCCACCAGCAGAGCCCGAGGGACTAGCGGGAGTGCGAGCACAGATACGCAGTATTTT.

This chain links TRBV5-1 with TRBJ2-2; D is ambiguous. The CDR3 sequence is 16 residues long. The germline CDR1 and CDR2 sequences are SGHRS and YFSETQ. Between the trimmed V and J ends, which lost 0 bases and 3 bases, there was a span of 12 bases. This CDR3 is CASSLAIGRDTGELFF. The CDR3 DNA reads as TGCGCCAGCAGCTTGGCCATCGGCCGGGACACCGGGGAGCTGTTTTTT.

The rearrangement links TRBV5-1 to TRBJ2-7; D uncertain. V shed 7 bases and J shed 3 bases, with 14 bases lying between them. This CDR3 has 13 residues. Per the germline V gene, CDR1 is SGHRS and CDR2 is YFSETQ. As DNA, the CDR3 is TGCGCCAGCTCCCCCCCGGAGCTCTACGAGCAGTACTTC. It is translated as CASSPPELYEQYF.

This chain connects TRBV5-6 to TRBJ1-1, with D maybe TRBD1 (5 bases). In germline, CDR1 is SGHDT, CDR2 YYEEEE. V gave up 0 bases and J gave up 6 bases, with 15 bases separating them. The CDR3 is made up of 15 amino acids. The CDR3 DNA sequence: TGTGCCAGCAGCTTGGATGCAGGCGGGGCGCCTGAAGCTTTCTTT. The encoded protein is CASSLDAGGAPEAFF.

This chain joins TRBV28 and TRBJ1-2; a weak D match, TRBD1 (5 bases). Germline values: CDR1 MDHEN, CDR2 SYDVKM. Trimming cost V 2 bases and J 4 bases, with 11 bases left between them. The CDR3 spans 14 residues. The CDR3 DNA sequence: TGTGCCAGCAGTTTAGAGAACAGGCCCTATGGCTACACCTTC. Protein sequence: CASSLENRPYGYTF.

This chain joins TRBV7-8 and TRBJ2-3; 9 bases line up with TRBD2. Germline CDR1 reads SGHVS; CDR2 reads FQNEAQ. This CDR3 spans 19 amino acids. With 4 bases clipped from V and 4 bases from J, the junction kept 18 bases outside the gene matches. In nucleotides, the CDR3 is TGTGCCAGCAGCTCGAACTCTCAAATGCTAGCGGGAAGGCCAGATACGCAGTATTTT. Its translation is CASSSNSQMLAGRPDTQYF.

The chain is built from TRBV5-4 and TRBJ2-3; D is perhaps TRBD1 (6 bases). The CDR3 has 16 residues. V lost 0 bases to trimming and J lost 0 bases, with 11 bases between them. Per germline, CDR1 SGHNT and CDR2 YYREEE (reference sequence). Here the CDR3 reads CASSLGTVASTDTQYF. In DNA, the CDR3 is TGTGCCAGCAGCTTGGGGACAGTTGCTAGCACAGATACGCAGTATTTT.

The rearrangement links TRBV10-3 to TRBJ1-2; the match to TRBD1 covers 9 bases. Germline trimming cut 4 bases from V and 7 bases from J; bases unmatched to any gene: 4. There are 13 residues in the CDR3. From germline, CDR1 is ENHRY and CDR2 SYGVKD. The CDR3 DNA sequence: TGTGCCATCAGTGTAGGGACAGGGCCTGGCTACACCTTC. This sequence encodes CAISVGTGPGYTF.

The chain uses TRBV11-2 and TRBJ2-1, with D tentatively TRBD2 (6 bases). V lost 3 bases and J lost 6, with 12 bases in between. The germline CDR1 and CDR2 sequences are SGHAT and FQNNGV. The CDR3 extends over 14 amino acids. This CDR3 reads CASSFRLDFNEQFF. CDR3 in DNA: TGTGCCAGCAGCTTTCGACTAGATTTCAATGAGCAGTTCTTC.

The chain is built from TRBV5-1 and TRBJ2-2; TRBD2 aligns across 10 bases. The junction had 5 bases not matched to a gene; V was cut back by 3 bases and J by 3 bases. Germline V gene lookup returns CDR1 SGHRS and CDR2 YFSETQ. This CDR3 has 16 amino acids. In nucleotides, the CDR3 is TGCGCCAGCAGCTCGGGACTAGCGATCGACACCGGGGAGCTGTTTTTT. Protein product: CASSSGLAIDTGELFF.

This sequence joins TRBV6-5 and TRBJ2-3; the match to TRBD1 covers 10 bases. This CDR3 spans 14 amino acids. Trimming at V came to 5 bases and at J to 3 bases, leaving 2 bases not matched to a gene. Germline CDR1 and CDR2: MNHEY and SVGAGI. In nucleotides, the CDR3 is TGTGCCAGCAGTATGGGACAGGGGACAGATACGCAGTATTTT. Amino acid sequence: CASSMGQGTDTQYF.

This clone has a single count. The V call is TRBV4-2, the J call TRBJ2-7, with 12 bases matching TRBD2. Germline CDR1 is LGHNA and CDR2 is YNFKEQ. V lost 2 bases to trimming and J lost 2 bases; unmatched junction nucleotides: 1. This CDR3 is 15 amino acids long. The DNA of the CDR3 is TGTGCCAGCAGCCAAAGGACTAGCGGGACCTACGAGCAGTACTTC. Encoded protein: CASSQRTSGTYEQYF.

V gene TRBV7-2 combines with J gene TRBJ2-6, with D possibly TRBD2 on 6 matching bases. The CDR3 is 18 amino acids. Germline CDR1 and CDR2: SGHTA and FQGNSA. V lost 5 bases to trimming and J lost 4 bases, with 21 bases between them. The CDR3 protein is CASSLRDSRLAGANVLTF. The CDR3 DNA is TGTGCCAGCAGCCTAAGGGACTCCCGATTAGCCGGGGCCAACGTCCTGACTTTC.

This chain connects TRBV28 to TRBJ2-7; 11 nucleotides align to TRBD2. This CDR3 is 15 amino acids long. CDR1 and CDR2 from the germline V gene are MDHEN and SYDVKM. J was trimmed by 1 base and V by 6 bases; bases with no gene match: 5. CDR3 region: CASRVTSGNSYEQYF. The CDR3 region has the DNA TGTGCCAGCAGGGTGACTAGCGGGAATTCCTACGAGCAGTACTTC.

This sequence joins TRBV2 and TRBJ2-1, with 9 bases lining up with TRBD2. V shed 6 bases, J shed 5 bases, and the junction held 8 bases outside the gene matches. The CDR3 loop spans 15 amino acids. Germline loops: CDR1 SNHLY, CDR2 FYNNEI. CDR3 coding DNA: TGTGCCAGCAGGTTAGCGGGAGAATCCCACAATGAGCAGTTCTTC. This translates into CASRLAGESHNEQFF.

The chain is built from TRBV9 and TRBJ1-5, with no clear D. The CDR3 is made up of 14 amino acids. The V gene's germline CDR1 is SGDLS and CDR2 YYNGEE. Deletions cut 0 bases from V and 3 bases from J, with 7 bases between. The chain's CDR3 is CASSVGPNNQPQHF. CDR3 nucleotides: TGTGCCAGCAGCGTAGGTCCAAACAATCAGCCCCAGCATTTT.

The CDR3 spells CASSSRQGASYEQYF. In DNA form, the CDR3 reads TGTGCCAGCAGCTCAAGACAGGGGGCCTCCTACGAGCAGTACTTC. The chain carries TRBV13 and TRBJ2-7, with TRBD1 matching over 10 bases. Germline V gives CDR1 PRHDT, CDR2 FYEKMQ (reference sequence). This CDR3 contains 15 residues. The junction had 3 bases not matched to a gene; V was cut back by 4 bases and J by 0 bases.